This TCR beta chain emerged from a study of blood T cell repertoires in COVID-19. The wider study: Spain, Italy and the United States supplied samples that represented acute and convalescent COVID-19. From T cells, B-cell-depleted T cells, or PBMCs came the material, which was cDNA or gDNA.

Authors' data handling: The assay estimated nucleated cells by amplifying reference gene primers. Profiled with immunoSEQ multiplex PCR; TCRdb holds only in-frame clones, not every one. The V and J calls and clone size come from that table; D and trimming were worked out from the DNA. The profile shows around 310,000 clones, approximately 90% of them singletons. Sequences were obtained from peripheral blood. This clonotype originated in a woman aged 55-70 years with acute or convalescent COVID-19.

CDR3 region: CASSPGQGLTDTQYF. The CDR3 nucleotides read TGTGCCAGCAGCCCGGGACAGGGATTAACGGATACGCAGTATTTT. The chain couples TRBV9 to TRBJ2-3; 9 nucleotides match TRBD1. Germline V gene data show CDR1 as SGDLS and CDR2 as YYNGEE. Losses at the gene ends were 4 bases for V and 6 bases for J; bases not matched to a gene: 9. This CDR3 comprises 15 residues.